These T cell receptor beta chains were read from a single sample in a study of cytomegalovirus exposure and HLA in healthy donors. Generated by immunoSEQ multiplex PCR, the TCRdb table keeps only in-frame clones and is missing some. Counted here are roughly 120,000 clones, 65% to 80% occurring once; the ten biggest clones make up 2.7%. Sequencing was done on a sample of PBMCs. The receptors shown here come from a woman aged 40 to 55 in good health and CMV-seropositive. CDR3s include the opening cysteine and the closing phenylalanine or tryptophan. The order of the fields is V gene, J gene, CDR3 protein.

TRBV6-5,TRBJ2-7,CATTGDLYEQYF
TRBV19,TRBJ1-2,CASSTGYGYPF
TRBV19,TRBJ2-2,CASSIVGGGELFF
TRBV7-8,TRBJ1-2,CASSLPDRGKGGYTF
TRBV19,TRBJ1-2,CASSIRRGGENYGYTF
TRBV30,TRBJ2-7,CAWSYRGTVYEQYF
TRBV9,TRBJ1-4,CASSVGDHRVMVEKLFF
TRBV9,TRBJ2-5,CASSVEPISGETQYF
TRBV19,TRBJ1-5,CASSIRGASQPQHF
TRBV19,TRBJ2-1,CASDQGQGSYEQFF
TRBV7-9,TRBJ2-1,CAGLSGRGNEQFF
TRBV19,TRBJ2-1,CASRRDRGPSYNEQFF
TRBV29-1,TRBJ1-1,CSVDTGNLAEAFF
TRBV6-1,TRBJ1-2,CASSENRVYGYTF
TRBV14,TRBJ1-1,CASSQRGQGYTEAFF
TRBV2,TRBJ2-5,CASSDAAWETQYF
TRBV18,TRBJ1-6,CASSPRPPQGHNSPLHF
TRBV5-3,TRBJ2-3,CARSPARDRGTDTQYF
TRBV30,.,CAWSLPSGTPISSYEQYF
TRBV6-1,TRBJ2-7,CASSEAERAGGREEQYF
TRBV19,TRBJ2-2,CATQGRVNTGELFF
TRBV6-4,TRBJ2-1,CASSDSKASSYNEQFF
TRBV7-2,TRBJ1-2,CASSPTARADGYTF
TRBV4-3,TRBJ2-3,CASSQGAPLAGGKDTQYF
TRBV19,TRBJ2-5,CASSSQGTQETQYF
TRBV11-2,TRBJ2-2,CASSSRLAEPTGELFF
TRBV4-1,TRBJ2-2,CASSQEIIGELFF
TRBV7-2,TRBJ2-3,CASSLAGNNMADTQYF
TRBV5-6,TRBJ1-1,CASSLRVQGYTEAFF
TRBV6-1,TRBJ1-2,CASRPSGGRDGYTF
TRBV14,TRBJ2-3,CASSQAGLAGVQDTQYF
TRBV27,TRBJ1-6,CASSLGPQFNSPLHF
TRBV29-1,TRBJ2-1,CSVALDTYNEQFF
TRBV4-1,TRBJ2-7,CASSPTSGKYEQYF
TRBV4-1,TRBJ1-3,CASSQEARKGDRAVNTIYF
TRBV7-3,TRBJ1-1,CASTRTQGTEAFF
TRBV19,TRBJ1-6,CASSIQKRGSPLHF
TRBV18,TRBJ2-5,CASSPQFSLQETQYF
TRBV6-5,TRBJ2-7,CASSFSSGTAYEQYF
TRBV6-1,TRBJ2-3,CASSEAGGGGLNTDTQYF
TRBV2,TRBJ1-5,CASSNRGPNQPQHF
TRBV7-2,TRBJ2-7,CASSFAGESYEQYF
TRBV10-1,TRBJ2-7,CASSDTRDRGSYEQYF
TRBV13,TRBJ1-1,CASSLRYTEAFF
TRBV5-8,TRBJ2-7,CASSFSLAGDEQYF